What follows are 2 T cell receptor beta chains derived from one specimen sequenced in a study of blood T cell repertoires in COVID-19 (dated by TCRdb to 2019 to 2021). Receptor amplification or capture employed the immunoSEQ multiplex PCR assay. TCRdb mirrors the immuneACCESS table, restricted to in-frame sequences. Some clones are absent from its copies; in checked studies, under half trace to an unresolved V gene, and the reason for the others is unknown. The sample table contains 210,000 or so clones; only one count was recorded for 86% of them. The ten largest clones take up 2.2% of the sample. The sample consisted of peripheral blood. The origin of the receptors is a woman between 50 and 59 years old with acute or convalescent COVID-19.

This clone was seen just once. The V call is TRBV9, the J call TRBJ1-3; D is unresolved. Germline CDR1 and CDR2: SGDLS and YYNGEE. The V end lost 5 bases, the J end lost 0 bases, and 12 bases lay between the germline ends. CDR3 length: 15 residues. This CDR3 is CASSPGPTSGNTIYF. CDR3 in DNA: TGTGCCAGCAGTCCCGGTCCTACCTCTGGAAACACCATATATTTT.

The rearrangement uses TRBV4-3 and TRBJ1-1, with a possible D match to TRBD1 (5 bases). Germline CDR1 LGHNA, CDR2 YSLEER. The length of the CDR3 is 16 residues. Trimming stripped 4 bases from V and 5 bases from J, with 20 bases between. This CDR3 reads CASSRGGDRGYTEAFF. CDR3 bases: TGCGCCAGCAGCCGTGGAGGGGACCGAGGGTATACTGAAGCTTTCTTT.